The 16 T cell receptor beta chains below come from one sample, sequenced in a study of tumor-infiltrating lymphocytes in localized non-small cell lung cancer. TCRdb's copy holds only in-frame clones and misses some; the assay was immunoSEQ multiplex PCR. Among just over 14,000 clones listed, 80% to 90% were seen once. The sample was lung tumor tissue. The source is a human donor with non-small cell lung cancer.

The V gene is TRBV7-2, the J gene TRBJ2-1; 10 bases are shared with TRBD2. The CDR3 contains 14 residues. The J segment lost 6 bases and the V segment lost 4 bases, leaving 3 bases of the junction unmatched. Germline V gene data show CDR1 as SGHTA and CDR2 as FQGNSA. Here the CDR3 reads CASSSLAGSNEQFF. CDR3 coding DNA: TGTGCCAGCAGCTCACTAGCGGGAAGCAATGAGCAGTTCTTC.

The genes are TRBV7-2 and TRBJ2-7, with TRBD1 matching over 10 bases. Germline V CDR1 and CDR2: SGHTA, FQGNSA. Germline trimming cut 1 base from V and 2 bases from J; bases unmatched to any gene: 8. The CDR3 covers 17 residues. CDR3 sequence (DNA): TGTGCCAGCAGCTTAGGAAGGACAGGGGGTAACACCTACGAGCAGTACTTC. It codes for CASSLGRTGGNTYEQYF.

The chain joins TRBV19 to TRBJ2-5; the match to TRBD2 covers 8 bases. The germline V gene encodes CDR1 LNHDA and CDR2 SQIVND (reference sequence). This CDR3 is built from 14 residues. V lost 5 bases and J lost 2; bases outside the gene matches: 4. CDR3 nucleotides: TGTGCCAGTAGTCCAGGGACTAGTCAAGAGACCCAGTACTTC. Translating it yields CASSPGTSQETQYF.

The chain couples TRBV2 to TRBJ2-5, with D unclear. Germline V lookup: CDR1 SNHLY, CDR2 FYNNEI. Trimming removed 6 bases at V and 2 bases at J, with 4 bases between. This CDR3 has 11 residues. CDR3 residues: CASRLQETQYF. The CDR3 nucleotides read TGTGCCAGCAGACTACAAGAGACCCAGTACTTC. Based on the CDR3 plus reference TRBV2 and TRBJ2-5, the full variable domain is EPEVTQTPSHQVTQMGQEVILRCVPISNHLYFYWYRQILGQKVEFLVSFYNNEISEKSEIFDDQFSVERPDGSNFTLKIRSTKLEDSAMYFCASRLQETQYFGPGTRLLVL.

The chain couples TRBV9 to TRBJ1-5, with D possibly being TRBD1 (5 bases). The germline CDR1 and CDR2 sequences are SGDLS and YYNGEE. V lost 0 bases, J lost 4 bases, and 11 bases lay in between. This CDR3 has 15 amino acids. CDR3 amino acids: CASSVAGTANQPQHF. CDR3 nucleotides: TGTGCCAGCAGCGTAGCGGGGACCGCAAATCAGCCCCAGCATTTT.

The chain is built from TRBV5-1 and TRBJ2-2, with D unresolved. This CDR3 is built from 16 residues. Germline CDR1 reads SGHRS; CDR2 reads YFSETQ. V lost 3 bases and J lost 6, with 18 bases in between. CDR3 amino acids: CASSSPVARRAGELFF. In nucleotides, the CDR3 is TGCGCCAGCAGCTCCCCGGTGGCCAGACGGGCCGGGGAGCTGTTTTTT.

V gene TRBV27 combines with J gene TRBJ1-3; D is unclear. The ends were cut back, 6 bases at V and 3 bases at J, with 9 bases in the middle. Per germline, CDR1 MNHEY and CDR2 SMNVEV (reference sequence). This CDR3 has 13 residues. CDR3 region: CASRGIDGNTIYF. The CDR3 nucleotides are TGTGCCAGCAGGGGAATAGATGGAAACACCATATATTTT.

The chain combines TRBV21-1 with TRBJ2-1; the listed D gene, TRBD1, was not tested against the DNA. TRBV21-1 is a known pseudogene. The CDR3 has 17 amino acids. The CDR3 protein is CASSNRRKKGAYNEQFF. The CDR3 DNA follows: TGTGCCAGCAGCAATAGGCGGAAAAAGGGGGCCTACAATGAGCAGTTCTTC.

This chain uses TRBV28 with TRBJ2-4; 10 positions agree with TRBD2. The CDR3 is 13 residues long. V dropped 5 bases and J dropped 7; count of bases not matched to a gene: 2. Looked up from germline, CDR1 is MDHEN and CDR2 is SYDVKM. CDR3 loop: CASSPGLANIQYF. CDR3 coding DNA: TGTGCCAGCAGTCCGGGACTAGCGAACATTCAGTACTTC.

The V and J genes are TRBV27 and TRBJ2-7, with D possibly TRBD2 on 6 matching bases. CDR1 is MNHEY and CDR2 is SMNVEV in the germline V gene (reference sequence). The CDR3 runs 14 residues. The CDR3 loop reads CASRNAGTAYEQYF. The CDR3 coding sequence is TGTGCGAGCCGGAACGCGGGAACAGCCTACGAGCAGTACTTC.

The V gene is TRBV10-3, the J gene TRBJ1-1, with D maybe TRBD1 (5 bases). The CDR3 is 12 amino acids. Germline lookup yields CDR1 ENHRY and CDR2 SYGVKD. V lost 6 bases and J 9 bases, leaving 14 bases between the germline ends. The CDR3: CAIRADLGQAFF. The CDR3 region has the DNA TGTGCCATCAGGGCGGACCTGGGGCAAGCTTTCTTT.

This chain links TRBV6-5 with TRBJ1-6, with 11 bases aligning to TRBD1. There are 15 residues in the CDR3. CDR1 is MNHEY, CDR2 SVGAGI, per germline. The J segment lost 7 bases and the V segment lost 6 bases, leaving 5 bases of the junction unmatched. The CDR3 sequence: CASRSWDRGNSPLHF. The DNA for the CDR3 is TGTGCCAGCAGGTCGTGGGACAGGGGGAATTCACCCCTCCACTTT.

J is TRBJ2-1 and V is TRBV5-1; no definite D call. The germline CDR1 and CDR2 sequences are SGHRS and YFSETQ. The CDR3 covers 10 residues. Trimming shortened V by 2 bases and J by 16 bases, and 10 bases separated the two germline ends. CDR3 protein: CASSFPPCFF. CDR3 DNA: TGCGCCAGCAGCTTCCCCCCCTGCTTCTTC.

This sequence joins TRBV2 and TRBJ1-5, with D tentatively TRBD1 (5 bases). Germline assignment: CDR1 SNHLY and CDR2 FYNNEI. The CDR3 is 13 amino acids. With 3 bases removed from V and 12 bases from J, the gap between germline ends came to 15 bases. The CDR3 sequence: CASSDQGLPVQHF. CDR3 nucleotides: TGTGCCAGCAGTGATCAGGGCCTCCCGGTCCAGCATTTT.

J is TRBJ2-1 and V is TRBV7-9; the D gene is possibly TRBD2 (6 bases). This CDR3 spans 15 amino acids. V was cut by 1 base and J by 4 bases, with 11 bases left in between. Per germline, CDR1 SEHNR and CDR2 FQNEAQ (reference sequence). CDR3 coding DNA: TGTGCCAGCAGCTTAGGCGTTAGCGGTTACAATGAGCAGTTCTTC. Translation gives CASSLGVSGYNEQFF.

This chain links TRBV6-6 with TRBJ2-1; 13 bases align to TRBD2. This CDR3 region has 11 residues. V was clipped by 7 bases and J by 14 bases; unmatched bases: 2. Germline loops: CDR1 MNHNY, CDR2 SVGAGI (reference sequence). CDR3 in DNA: TGTGCCAGCAAGGGGACTAGCGGGGAGTTCTTC. It translates to CASKGTSGEFF.